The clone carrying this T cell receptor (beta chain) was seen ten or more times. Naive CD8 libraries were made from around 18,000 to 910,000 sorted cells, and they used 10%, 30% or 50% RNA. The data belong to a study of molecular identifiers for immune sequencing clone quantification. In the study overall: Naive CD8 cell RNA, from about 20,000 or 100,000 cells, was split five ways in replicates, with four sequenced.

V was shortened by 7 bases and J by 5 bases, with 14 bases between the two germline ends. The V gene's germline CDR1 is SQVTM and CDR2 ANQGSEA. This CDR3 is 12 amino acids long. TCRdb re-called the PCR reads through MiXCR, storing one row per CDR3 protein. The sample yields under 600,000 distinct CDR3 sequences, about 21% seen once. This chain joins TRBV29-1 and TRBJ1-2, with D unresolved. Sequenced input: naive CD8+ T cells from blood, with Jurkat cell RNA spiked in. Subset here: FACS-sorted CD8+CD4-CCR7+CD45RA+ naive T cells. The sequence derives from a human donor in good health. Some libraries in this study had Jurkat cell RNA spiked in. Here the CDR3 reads CSAMSKSYGYTF. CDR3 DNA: TGCAGCGCCATGAGTAAGTCTTATGGCTACACCTTC. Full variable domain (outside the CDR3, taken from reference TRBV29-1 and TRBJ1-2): SAVISQKPSRDICQRGTSLTIQCQVDSQVTMMFWYRQQPGQSLTLIATANQGSEATYESGFVIDKFPISRPNLTFSTLTVSNMSPEDSSIYLCSAMSKSYGYTFGSGTRLTVV.